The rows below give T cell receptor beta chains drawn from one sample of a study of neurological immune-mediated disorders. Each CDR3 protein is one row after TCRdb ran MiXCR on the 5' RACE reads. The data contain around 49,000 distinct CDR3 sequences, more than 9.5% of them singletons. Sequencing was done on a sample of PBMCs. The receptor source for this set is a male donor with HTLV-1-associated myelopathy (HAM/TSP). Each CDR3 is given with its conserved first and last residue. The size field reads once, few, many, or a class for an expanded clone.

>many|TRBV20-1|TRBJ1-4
CSAGDRGAGNEKLFF
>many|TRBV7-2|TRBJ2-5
CASSLLAGEFQETQYF
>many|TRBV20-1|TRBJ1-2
CSARGGNTKDTF
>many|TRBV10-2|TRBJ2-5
CASSENRDRGQETQYF
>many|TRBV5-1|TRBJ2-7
CASRDDRTYEQYF
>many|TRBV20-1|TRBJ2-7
CSARGFDEQYF
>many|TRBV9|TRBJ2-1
CASSVEASGVRQFF
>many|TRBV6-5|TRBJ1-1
CASSYFKRAEAFF
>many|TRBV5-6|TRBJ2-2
CASSLPGLNTGELFF
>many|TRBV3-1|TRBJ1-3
CASSPDSSGNTIYF
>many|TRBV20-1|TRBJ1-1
CSARGRAGNTEAFF
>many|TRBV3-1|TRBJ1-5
CASSQGDVGEQPQHF